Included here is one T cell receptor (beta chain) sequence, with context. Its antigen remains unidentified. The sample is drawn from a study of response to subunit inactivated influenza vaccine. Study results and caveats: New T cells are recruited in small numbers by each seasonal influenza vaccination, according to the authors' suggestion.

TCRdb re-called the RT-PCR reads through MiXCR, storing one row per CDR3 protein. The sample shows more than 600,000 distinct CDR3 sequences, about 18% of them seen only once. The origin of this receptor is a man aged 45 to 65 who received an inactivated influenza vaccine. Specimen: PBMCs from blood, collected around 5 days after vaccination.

In nucleotides, the CDR3 is TGCGCCAGCAGCTTACAGGGTGGAGGTTGGCCCCTCCACTTT. It specifies CASSLQGGGWPLHF. This chain uses TRBV5-1 with TRBJ1-6, with D tentatively TRBD1 (6 bases). Germline V lookup: CDR1 SGHRS, CDR2 YFSETQ. Trimming left V 2 bases short and J 13 bases short, with 16 bases between. CDR3 length: 14 amino acids.